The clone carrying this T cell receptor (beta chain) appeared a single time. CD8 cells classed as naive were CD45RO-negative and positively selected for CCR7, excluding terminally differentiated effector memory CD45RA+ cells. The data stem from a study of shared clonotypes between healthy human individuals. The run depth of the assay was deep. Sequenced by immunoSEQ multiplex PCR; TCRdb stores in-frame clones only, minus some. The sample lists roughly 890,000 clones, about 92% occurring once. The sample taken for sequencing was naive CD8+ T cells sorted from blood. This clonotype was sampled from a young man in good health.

This CDR3 reads CASSALGRREDNEQFF. DNA for the CDR3: TGTGCCAGCAGCGCCCTAGGGAGGAGGGAGGATAATGAGCAGTTCTTC. The chain joins TRBV5-4 to TRBJ2-1, with D maybe TRBD2 (6 bases). The ends were cut back, 4 bases at V and 7 bases at J, with 21 bases in the middle. The CDR3 runs 16 residues. Germline CDR1 SGHNT, CDR2 YYREEE (reference sequence).